The 29 T cell receptor beta chains given below trace back to one sample, sequenced in a study of technical replicates of blood from a few donors. This table comes from immunoSEQ multiplex PCR, and its TCRdb copy is limited to in-frame clones, with some not included. Altogether under 100,000 clones are present, approximately 96% being singletons, with the ten largest covering 0.23%. Source material: T cells isolated from PBMCs. The receptors shown here come from a human donor in good health.

In this sample, this clone turned up a few times. This rearrangement joins TRBV6-1 to TRBJ1-4; D gene uncertain. V lost 7 bases and J lost 6, with 9 bases in between. There are 12 residues in the CDR3. The germline V gene has CDR1 MNHNS and CDR2 SASEGT. CDR3 coding DNA: TGTGCCAGCACCTACCGGGATGAAAAACTGTTTTTT. Its protein product is CASTYRDEKLFF.

This sequence joins TRBV29-1 and TRBJ2-3; 8 positions agree with TRBD1. This CDR3 is built from 14 residues. The trim removed 3 bases at V and 3 bases at J, leaving 5 bases unmatched. Germline loops: CDR1 SQVTM, CDR2 ANQGSEA. CDR3 nucleotide sequence: TGCAGCGTTGAGAGGACAGGGATAACAGATACGCAGTATTTT. Amino acid sequence: CSVERTGITDTQYF.

CDR3 sequence reads: CASRAGTGYTYEQYF. In DNA form, the CDR3 reads TGTGCCAGCAGAGCCGGGACAGGGTACACCTACGAGCAGTACTTC. The chain joins TRBV6-5 to TRBJ2-7; 9 nucleotides line up with TRBD1. The CDR3 loop spans 15 amino acids. From germline, CDR1 is MNHEY and CDR2 SVGAGI. V lost 6 bases, J lost 2 bases, and 8 bases stayed unmatched.

A few counts support this clone. The rearrangement joins TRBV4-1 to TRBJ1-5, with D tentatively TRBD1 (6 bases). Germline-derived CDR1 and CDR2 are MGHRA and YSYEKL. V lost 3 bases to trimming and J lost 1 base, with 13 bases between them. This CDR3 region has 16 residues. The CDR3 is CASSHLTGMSNQPQHF. CDR3 DNA: TGCGCCAGCAGCCACCTTACAGGGATGAGCAATCAGCCCCAGCATTTT.

This clone was seen only once. The chain joins TRBV18 to TRBJ1-2, with D possibly being TRBD1 (6 bases). In germline, CDR1 is KGHSH, CDR2 LQKENI. CDR3 length equals 14 residues. Deletions cut 3 bases from V and 6 bases from J, with 14 bases between. In DNA form, the CDR3 reads TGTGCCAGCTCACCTTGGACAGAGCGCCATGGCTACACCTTC. Its protein product is CASSPWTERHGYTF.

The chain is built from TRBV20-1 and TRBJ2-5; D is undetermined. V dropped 8 bases and J dropped 2 bases, with 9 bases sitting between them. The CDR3 is 11 residues long. From germline, CDR1 is DFQATT and CDR2 SNEGSKA (reference sequence). The CDR3 sequence is CSTRSQETQYF. For the CDR3, the DNA is TGCAGTACCCGGAGTCAAGAGACCCAGTACTTC.

CDR3 sequence (DNA): TGCAGTGCTCCGCGCGAAGCTTTCTTT. Its translation is CSAPREAFF. This chain links TRBV20-1 with TRBJ1-1; D is undetermined. CDR3 size: 9 residues. CDR1 DFQATT and CDR2 SNEGSKA come from the germline V gene (reference sequence). V was shortened by 5 bases and J by 8 bases, with 6 bases between the two germline ends.

V and J are TRBV11-3 and TRBJ2-5, with D maybe TRBD1 (7 bases). Deletions cut 4 bases from V and 5 bases from J, with 20 bases between. The CDR3 runs 16 residues. Germline loops: CDR1 SGHNT, CDR2 YENEEA. CDR3 sequence reads: CASSYQGGRVPETQYF. Here the CDR3 DNA reads TGTGCCAGCAGCTACCAGGGGGGACGAGTACCGGAGACCCAGTACTTC.

This clone was counted once. The V and J genes are TRBV27 and TRBJ1-4, with D possibly TRBD1 on 6 matching bases. This CDR3 spans 15 amino acids. Looked up from germline, CDR1 is MNHEY and CDR2 is SMNVEV (reference sequence). V lost 6 bases, J lost 3 bases, and 14 bases lay in between. The CDR3 coding sequence is TGTGCCAGCAGAATCAGGGGTTTCCCTAATGAAAAACTGTTTTTT. Translation: CASRIRGFPNEKLFF.

The chain links TRBV11-2 to TRBJ2-6, with TRBD1 matching 7 bases. The V gene end was trimmed by 5 bases and the J gene end by 2 bases; junction bases not matched to a gene: 6. Germline V gene sequence: CDR1 SGHAT, CDR2 FQNNGV. This CDR3 comprises 16 residues. CDR3 protein: CASSKNRGPGANVLTF. CDR3 DNA: TGTGCCAGCAGCAAGAACAGGGGCCCTGGGGCCAACGTCCTGACTTTC.

V usage is TRBV14 and J usage is TRBJ2-6, with a weak D call TRBD1 (6 bases). Germline lookup yields CDR1 SGHDN and CDR2 FVKESK. Between the trimmed V and J ends, which lost 3 bases and 0 bases, there was a span of 15 bases. CDR3 length: 18 amino acids. The DNA for the CDR3 is TGTGCCAGCAGCCACCTTGGACAGTCCCCCTCTGGGGCCAACGTCCTGACTTTC. Amino acids: CASSHLGQSPSGANVLTF.

The V call is TRBV6-1, the J call TRBJ2-3; 9 bases line up with TRBD2. V shed 2 bases, J shed 2 bases, and the junction held 5 bases outside the gene matches. Germline loops: CDR1 MNHNS, CDR2 SASEGT. This CDR3 is built from 16 residues. The CDR3 loop reads CASSERKRGVTDTQYF. DNA for the CDR3: TGTGCCAGCAGTGAACGGAAGCGGGGGGTCACAGATACGCAGTATTTT.

V and J are TRBV19 and TRBJ2-7; a possible D gene is TRBD2 (5 bases). Trimming removed 7 bases at V and 0 bases at J, with 13 bases between. Germline CDR1 LNHDA, CDR2 SQIVND (reference sequence). The CDR3 length is 14 residues. The CDR3 bases are TGTGCCAGTACGAGAACGGGGAGCTCCTACGAGCAGTACTTC. Residues: CASTRTGSSYEQYF.

The chain has TRBV5-6 and TRBJ1-5; 7 bases align to TRBD1. Germline trimming cut 4 bases from V and 3 bases from J; bases unmatched to any gene: 7. The CDR3 is 15 residues long. Germline values: CDR1 SGHDT, CDR2 YYEEEE. The CDR3, as DNA: TGTGCCAGCAGCCTATTCGACAGGGACAATCAGCCCCAGCATTTT. It encodes CASSLFDRDNQPQHF.

This rearrangement joins TRBV21-1 to TRBJ2-7; TRBD1, the table's D call, lacks a check against the DNA. TRBV21-1 is a listed pseudogene. CDR3 length: 16 residues. This CDR3 reads CASSKAQTGTSYEQYF. As DNA, the CDR3 is TGTGCCAGCAGCAAAGCGCAGACAGGGACCTCCTACGAGCAGTACTTC.

V and J are TRBV9 and TRBJ2-2; the D is unclear. The CDR3 has 15 residues. The V end lost 3 bases, the J end lost 4 bases, and 13 bases lay between the germline ends. Looked up from germline, CDR1 is SGDLS and CDR2 is YYNGEE. The CDR3 DNA reads as TGTGCCAGCAGCGGTCAGAACAGCCTCACCGGGGAGCTGTTTTTT. Protein: CASSGQNSLTGELFF.

This clone was detected a few times. This chain links TRBV29-1 with TRBJ1-1; D ambiguous. V lost 2 bases and J 7 bases, leaving 5 bases between the germline ends. The CDR3 totals 10 residues. Per germline, CDR1 SQVTM and CDR2 ANQGSEA. The CDR3 DNA follows: TGCAGCGTTGAATATGTTGAAGCTTTCTTT. It codes for CSVEYVEAFF.

V and J are TRBV25-1 and TRBJ2-5, with D tentatively TRBD1 (6 bases). The J call may not be correct, given that the DNA end is closer to TRBJ2-7. Per the germline V gene, CDR1 is MGHDK and CDR2 is SYGVNS. The CDR3 is 13 residues long. The CDR3 DNA is TGTGCCAGCAGTGTTGGACAGTACTACGAGCAGTACTTC. Its protein product is CASSVGQYYEQYF.

This rearrangement joins TRBV5-6 to TRBJ2-7; 7 bases fit TRBD1. Germline V gene sequence: CDR1 SGHDT, CDR2 YYEEEE. The CDR3 runs 13 residues. The V gene end was trimmed by 3 bases and the J gene end by 9 bases; junction bases not matched to a gene: 9. CDR3 sequence reads: CASSSRGTAGQYF. CDR3 DNA: TGTGCCAGCAGCTCGAGGGGGACAGCAGGGCAGTACTTC.

This clone has just one count. The genes are TRBV28 and TRBJ2-2; D gene uncertain. This CDR3 spans 13 amino acids. V was trimmed by 7 bases and J by 2 bases, leaving 8 bases between them. The germline CDR1 and CDR2 sequences are MDHEN and SYDVKM. The CDR3 region has the DNA TGTGCCAGCATGAACGGTAACACCGGGGAGCTGTTTTTT. It translates to CASMNGNTGELFF.

V gene TRBV6-1 combines with J gene TRBJ1-3; D gene ambiguous. CDR3 size: 13 residues. Germline V gene sequence: CDR1 MNHNS, CDR2 SASEGT. Trimming took off 6 bases at V and 0 bases at J, with 6 bases between the two ends. The CDR3 nucleotides are TGTGCCAGCAGGGAGTTCTCTGGAAACACCATATATTTT. Protein: CASREFSGNTIYF.

CDR3 in DNA: TGTGCCAGCAGTTTGTTAGGGGGCGAACCCCAGCATTTT. Translated: CASSLLGGEPQHF. V gene TRBV28 combines with J gene TRBJ1-5; the match to TRBD1 covers 7 bases. The J segment lost 10 bases and the V segment lost 3 bases, leaving 6 bases of the junction unmatched. Germline V lookup: CDR1 MDHEN, CDR2 SYDVKM. The CDR3 contains 13 residues.

The chain recombines TRBV4-2 with TRBJ2-2, with 8 bases lining up with TRBD2. J gave up 7 bases and V 0 bases, and 4 bases lay outside the gene matches. The CDR3 contains 15 residues. The germline CDR1 and CDR2 sequences are LGHNA and YNFKEQ. DNA for the CDR3: TGTGCCAGCAGCCAAGAGAGCGGGAGTGACGGGGAGCTGTTTTTT. It codes for CASSQESGSDGELFF.

The sample holds one count of this clone. This chain uses TRBV6-5 with TRBJ1-1; TRBD1 aligns across 8 bases. The J segment lost 8 bases and the V segment lost 0 bases, leaving 2 bases of the junction unmatched. The length of the CDR3 is 13 residues. Per germline, CDR1 MNHEY and CDR2 SVGAGI. In DNA form, the CDR3 reads TGTGCCAGCAGTTACTCCCGGGACAGGGAAGCTTTCTTT. Its translation is CASSYSRDREAFF.

This chain links TRBV27 with TRBJ2-7; D uncertain. Germline CDR1 is MNHEY and CDR2 is SMNVEV (reference sequence). The ends were cut back, 6 bases at V and 3 bases at J, with 15 bases in the middle. The CDR3 has 14 residues. The CDR3 sequence: CASSLGQENYEQYF. The DNA for the CDR3 is TGTGCCAGCAGCTTGGGCCAGGAAAACTACGAGCAGTACTTC.

This clone was observed a single time. The J gene is TRBJ2-1, the V gene TRBV7-2; maybe TRBD2 (5 bases). This CDR3 is 13 amino acids long. CDR1 is SGHTA and CDR2 is FQGNSA in the germline V gene. Trimming pared 5 bases from V and 7 bases from J, leaving 12 bases between. CDR3 amino acids: CASSRTRLNEQFF. The CDR3 DNA is TGTGCCAGCAGCCGCACTAGACTTAATGAGCAGTTCTTC.

V and J are TRBV19 and TRBJ2-3; 12 positions match TRBD2. The V gene end was trimmed by 7 bases and the J gene end by 1 base; junction bases not matched to a gene: 12. The CDR3 runs 18 residues. Germline CDR1 reads LNHDA; CDR2 reads SQIVND (reference sequence). Here the CDR3 reads CASNVIGLAGQGTDTQYF. In DNA form, the CDR3 reads TGTGCCAGTAACGTTATTGGACTAGCGGGACAAGGCACAGATACGCAGTATTTT.

In the case of this clone: At one end the junction does not follow the germline gene, possibly because of a read error. The chain is built from TRBV11-2 and TRBJ2-7; TRBD2 matches 12 bases. The CDR3 consists of 16 residues. The germline V gene has CDR1 SGHAT and CDR2 FQNNGV. CDR3 loop: CASSHTSTSGGYVQYF. The CDR3 DNA reads as TGTGCCAGCAGCCATACCTCGACTAGCGGGGGCTACGTGCAGTACTTC. Looking up the rest from reference TRBV11-2 and TRBJ2-7 gives the full variable domain: EAGVAQSPRYKIIEKRQSVAFWCNPISGHATLYWYQQILGQGPKLLIQFQNNGVVDDSQLPKDRFSAERLKGVDSTLKIQPAKLEDSAVYLCASSHTSTSGGYVQYFGPGTRLTVT.

The J gene is TRBJ2-3, the V gene TRBV7-3; 8 nucleotides align to TRBD2. Germline trimming cut 3 bases from V and 6 bases from J; bases unmatched to any gene: 8. The CDR3 spans 15 residues. Per the germline V gene, CDR1 is SGHTA and CDR2 is FQGTGA. This CDR3 is CASSLGSGVSDTQYF. For the CDR3, the DNA is TGTGCCAGCAGCTTGGGTAGCGGGGTCTCGGATACGCAGTATTTT. The full variable domain, in which reference TRBV7-3 and TRBJ2-3 provide the parts outside the CDR3, is GAGVSQTPSNKVTEKGKYVELRCDPISGHTALYWYRQSLGQGPEFLIYFQGTGAADDSGLPNDRFFAVRPEGSVSTLKIQRTERGDSAVYLCASSLGSGVSDTQYFGPGTRLTVL.